This TCR beta chain stems from a study of CXCR3-negative and CXCR3-positive naive CD8 T cells. Study findings and constraints: For CXCR3-positive naive cells, TRB CDR3s were more hydrophobic than those of CXCR3-negative naive cells.

The CDR3 loop spans 14 amino acids. Germline assignment: CDR1 SEHNR and CDR2 FQNEAQ (reference sequence). Triplicate sorting captured 300,000 cells each from every CD8+ T cell subset. A word on this clonotype: The antigen is not known.

The libraries of TRB cDNA were prepared using 5' RACE with UMI labels. TCRdb re-called the 5' RACE reads and shows each CDR3 protein once, DNA omitted. This sample's table reports around 140,000 distinct CDR3 sequences. The sequence came from a human donor in good health. Some clones in this sample may be carry-over from other donors' samples. Sequenced: naive CXCR3+ CD8+ T cells from blood. Subset described: CD45RO-CCR7+CD27+CD95- naive CD8+ T cells expressing CXCR3 (TNR3+). V gene TRBV7-9 combines with J gene TRBJ1-4; there is no DNA to check the TCRdb D call of TRBD1. CDR3 in amino acids: CASSLVQGEEKLFF.